The subject of this entry is one T cell receptor beta chain. PCR was performed using 60 Vbeta and 13 Jbeta primers. Method: immunoSEQ multiplex PCR; TCRdb's copy keeps in-frame clones and lacks some. The sample data list tens of thousands of clones. The record originates from a study of cytomegalovirus exposure and HLA in healthy donors. Material for sequencing was PBMCs. The origin of this receptor is a male donor in good health and CMV-seronegative.

CDR3 residues: CAIRKQGVAEAFF. CDR3 nucleotide sequence: TGTGCCATCAGAAAACAGGGAGTGGCTGAAGCTTTCTTT. V gene TRBV10-3 combines with J gene TRBJ1-1; D perhaps matches TRBD1 (6 bases). The CDR3 contains 13 residues. V was shortened by 6 bases and J by 6 bases, with 14 bases between the two germline ends. Looked up from germline, CDR1 is ENHRY and CDR2 is SYGVKD.